This T cell receptor beta chain stems from a study of shared clonotypes between healthy human individuals. Study conclusions and caveats: The four-donor shared clonotypes exceeded non-shared clonotypes in generation probability, with non-shared ones scoring lower.

The table lists this clone with a count of one. Its antigen is currently unknown. The CDR3 is 17 amino acids. The germline gives CDR1 KGHSH, CDR2 LQKENI. V lost 5 bases and J lost 2, with 18 bases in between. Naive CD8 populations comprised CD45RO-negative cells positively selected for CCR7, excluding terminally differentiated effector memory CD45RA+ cells. Sorted-subset replicate PCRs used 200 to 250 ng DNA, around 27,000 T cell genomes. Sequenced by immunoSEQ multiplex PCR; TCRdb stores in-frame clones only, minus some. The data show hundreds of thousands of clones, about 91% seen once. The V and J genes are TRBV18 and TRBJ2-2; D might be TRBD2 (6 bases). This TCR came from a man aged 25 to 45 in good health. The source material was naive CD8+ T cells sorted from blood. The CDR3 nucleotides are TGTGCCAGCTCATTTAACCCTTCCGGGGGTAACACCGGGGAGCTGTTTTTT. Translated: CASSFNPSGGNTGELFF. The full variable domain, completed using reference TRBV18 and TRBJ2-2, is NAGVMQNPRHLVRRRGQEARLRCSPMKGHSHVYWYRQLPEEGLKFMVYLQKENIIDESGMPKERFSAEFPKEGPSILRIQQVVRGDSAAYFCASSFNPSGGNTGELFFGEGSRLTVL.